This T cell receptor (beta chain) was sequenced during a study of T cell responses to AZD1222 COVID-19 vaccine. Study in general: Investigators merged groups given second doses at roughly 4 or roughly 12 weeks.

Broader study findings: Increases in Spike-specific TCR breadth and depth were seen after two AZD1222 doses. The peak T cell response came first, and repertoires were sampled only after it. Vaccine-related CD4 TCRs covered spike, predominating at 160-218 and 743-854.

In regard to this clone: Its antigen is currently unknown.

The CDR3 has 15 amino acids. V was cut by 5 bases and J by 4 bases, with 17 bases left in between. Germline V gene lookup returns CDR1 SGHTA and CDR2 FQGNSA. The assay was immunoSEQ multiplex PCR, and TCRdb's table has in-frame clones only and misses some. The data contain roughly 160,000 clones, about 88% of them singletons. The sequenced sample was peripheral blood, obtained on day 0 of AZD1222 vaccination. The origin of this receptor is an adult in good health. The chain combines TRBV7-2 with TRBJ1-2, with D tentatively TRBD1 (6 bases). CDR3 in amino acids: CASSPGAGAGYGYTF. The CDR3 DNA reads TGTGCCAGCAGCCCAGGGGCAGGTGCGGGCTATGGCTACACCTTC.